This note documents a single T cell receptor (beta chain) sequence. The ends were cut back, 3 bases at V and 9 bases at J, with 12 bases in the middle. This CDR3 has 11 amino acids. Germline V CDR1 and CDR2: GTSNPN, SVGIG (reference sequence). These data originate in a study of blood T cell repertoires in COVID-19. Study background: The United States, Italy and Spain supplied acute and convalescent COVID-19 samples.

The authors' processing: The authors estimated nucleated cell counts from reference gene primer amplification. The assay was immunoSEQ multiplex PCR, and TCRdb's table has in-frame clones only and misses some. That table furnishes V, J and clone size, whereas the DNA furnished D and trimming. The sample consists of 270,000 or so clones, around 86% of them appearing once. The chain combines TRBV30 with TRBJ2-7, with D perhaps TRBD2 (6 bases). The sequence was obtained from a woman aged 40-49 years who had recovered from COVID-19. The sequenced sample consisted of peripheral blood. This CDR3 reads CAWSLLEGQYF. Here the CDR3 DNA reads TGTGCCTGGAGCCTACTGGAGGGGCAGTACTTC.